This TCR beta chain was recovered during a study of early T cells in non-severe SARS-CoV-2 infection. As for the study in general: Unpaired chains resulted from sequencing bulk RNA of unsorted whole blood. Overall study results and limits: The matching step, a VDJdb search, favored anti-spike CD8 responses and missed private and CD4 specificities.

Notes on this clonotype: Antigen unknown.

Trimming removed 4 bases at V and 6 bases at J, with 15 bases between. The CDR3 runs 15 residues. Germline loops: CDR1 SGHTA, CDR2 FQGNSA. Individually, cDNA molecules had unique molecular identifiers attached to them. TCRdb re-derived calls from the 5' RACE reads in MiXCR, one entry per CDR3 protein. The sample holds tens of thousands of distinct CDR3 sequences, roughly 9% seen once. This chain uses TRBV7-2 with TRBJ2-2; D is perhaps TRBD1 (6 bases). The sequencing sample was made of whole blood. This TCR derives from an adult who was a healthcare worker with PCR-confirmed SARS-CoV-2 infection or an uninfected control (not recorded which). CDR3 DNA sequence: TGTGCCAGCAGCTCACAGGGTACCACCGCCGGGGAGCTGTTTTTT. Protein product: CASSSQGTTAGELFF.